This T cell receptor beta chain was found in a study of control samples from healthy donors and cancer patients. The sample holds one count of this clone. The CDR3 has 14 residues. Per the germline V gene, CDR1 is MDHEN and CDR2 is SYDVKM. V lost 2 bases and J 2 bases, leaving 10 bases between the germline ends. Generated by immunoSEQ multiplex PCR, the TCRdb table keeps only in-frame clones and is missing some. The data show about 160,000 clones, approximately 90% seen once. The chain recombines TRBV28 with TRBJ2-7, with D perhaps assigned TRBD1 or TRBD2 (5 bases each). The material sequenced was blood. This sequence was found in a man aged 25 to 40 in good health. The CDR3, as DNA: TGTGCCAGCAGTTTAGGGGCGGGCACCTACGAGCAGTACTTC. Protein sequence: CASSLGAGTYEQYF.